At least ten counts were recorded for the clone carrying this T cell receptor beta chain. Its specificity is unknown. The data were obtained in a study of spatial heterogeneity in lung cancer. Study at large: Alpha-chain sequences were consistently detected in smaller numbers than beta-chain sequences.

Overall study findings and caveats: More often at tumor resection than at routine follow-up, ubiquitous expanded tumor TCRs were detected in the blood.

Time point meaning: sample taken at primary tumor resection. Sequencing of whole RNA from tumor, nontumor lung or frozen PBMC involved no sorting. The donors comprised approximately 75 untreated early-stage non-small cell lung cancer patients. The CDR3 extends over 14 amino acids. TCR cDNA molecules each carried a unique molecular identifier. TCRdb redid the calling of the 5' RACE reads with MiXCR, one entry per CDR3 protein. This table has about 36,000 distinct CDR3 sequences, around 5.2% appearing once. The starting material was PBMCs, obtained at surgery. The sequence was collected from a female donor with early-stage non-small cell lung cancer. The rearrangement uses TRBV12-2 and TRBJ2-5; TRBD1, the D gene given by the table, was not confirmed from the DNA. TRBV12-2 is a known pseudogene. The CDR3 is CASRFGGAQSTQYF. The CDR3, as DNA: TGTGCAAGTCGCTTCGGGGGAGCCCAATCGACCCAGTACTTC.